Below, 5 T cell receptor beta chains from the same sample are listed, as sequenced in a study of blood T cell repertoires in COVID-19. Using immunoSEQ multiplex PCR, the repertoire was profiled, and TCRdb retains in-frame clones only, with some absent. The sample shows over 200,000 clones, roughly 87% of them seen only once. Source material: peripheral blood. The receptors were sampled from a woman aged 18-35 years who had recovered from COVID-19.

This chain joins TRBV7-2 and TRBJ2-2; 7 bases line up with TRBD2. The CDR3 covers 16 residues. The germline V gene encodes CDR1 SGHTA and CDR2 FQGNSA. J lost 0 bases, V lost 1 base, and 2 bases had no gene match. This chain's CDR3 is CASSLGGGTNTGELFF. CDR3 nucleotide sequence: TGTGCCAGCAGCTTAGGGGGAGGGACGAACACCGGGGAGCTGTTTTTT.

The rearrangement joins TRBV9 to TRBJ1-1; weak D call: TRBD1 (5 bases). This CDR3 spans 15 amino acids. CDR1 is SGDLS and CDR2 is YYNGEE in the germline V gene. With 0 bases removed from V and 3 bases from J, the gap between germline ends came to 12 bases. The CDR3 sequence: CASSVESRVDTEAFF. For the CDR3, the DNA is TGTGCCAGCAGCGTAGAGAGCAGGGTGGACACTGAAGCTTTCTTT.

The rearrangement uses TRBV27 and TRBJ2-3; 8 positions agree with TRBD2. This CDR3 is built from 14 residues. V lost 2 bases, J lost 8 bases, and 6 bases stayed unmatched. Germline values: CDR1 MNHEY, CDR2 SMNVEV (reference sequence). This CDR3 is CASSLRTSLRTQYF. CDR3 in DNA: TGTGCCAGCAGTTTAAGGACTAGCCTACGTACGCAGTATTTT.

This clone was counted once. The genes are TRBV15 and TRBJ2-1; no definite D call. V was clipped by 0 bases and J by 0 bases, with 6 bases between them. CDR1 and CDR2 from the germline V gene are LNHNV and YYDKDF (reference sequence). The CDR3 is 15 residues long. The CDR3 sequence is CATSRDLISYNEQFF. Here the CDR3 DNA reads TGTGCCACCAGCAGAGACCTAATCTCCTACAATGAGCAGTTCTTC.

The chain joins TRBV27 to TRBJ2-7, with 12 bases that match TRBD1. The germline gives CDR1 MNHEY, CDR2 SMNVEV (reference sequence). The CDR3 has 13 residues. With 6 bases clipped from V and 7 bases from J, the junction kept 4 bases outside the gene matches. The CDR3 coding sequence is TGTGCCAGCAGGGGACAGGGGGCAGGTGAGCAGTACTTC. This gives the protein CASRGQGAGEQYF.